Below, 21 T cell receptor beta chains from the same sample are listed, as sequenced in a study of blood T cell repertoires in COVID-19. Clones were read by immunoSEQ multiplex PCR, and TCRdb kept only the in-frame ones, dropping some. The sample lists 130,000 or so clones, around 89% occurring once. The sequenced material came from peripheral blood. The receptors were gathered from a human donor with COVID-19, enrolled during active disease. The donor label of this sample is uncertain.

The chain joins TRBV11-3 to TRBJ1-5; 10 bases are shared with TRBD1. The V and J ends lost 0 bases and 2 bases, in that order; junction bases with no gene match: 13. Germline V gene lookup returns CDR1 SGHNT and CDR2 YENEEA. CDR3 length: 20 amino acids. The CDR3 region has the DNA TGTGCCAGCAGCTTAGATTTTGGGACAGGGGTTGGGAGTGGCAATCAGCCCCAGCATTTT. Its protein is CASSLDFGTGVGSGNQPQHF.

The J gene is TRBJ1-6, the V gene TRBV27, with 7 bases matching TRBD1. The ends lost 2 bases at V and 14 bases at J; junction bases unmatched: 9. The CDR3 has 14 amino acids. Germline V gene data show CDR1 as MNHEY and CDR2 as SMNVEV (reference sequence). In DNA form, the CDR3 reads TGTGCCAGCAGTTTAAATCGGGACAGAGGCACCCTCCACTTT. The encoded protein is CASSLNRDRGTLHF.

This clone appeared a single time. J is TRBJ1-2 and V is TRBV30; D gene unclear. Trimming removed 3 bases from V and 6 bases from J, with 11 bases in between. Germline CDR1 is GTSNPN and CDR2 is SVGIG (reference sequence). The CDR3 is made up of 12 amino acids. The DNA for the CDR3 is TGTGCCTGGAGCAGACTGGAGGATGGCTACACCTTC. Protein sequence: CAWSRLEDGYTF.

J is TRBJ2-7 and V is TRBV7-3; TRBD2 aligns across 7 bases. V shed 5 bases and J 4 bases; nucleotides not matched to a gene: 11. This CDR3 spans 15 amino acids. CDR1 and CDR2 from the germline V gene are SGHTA and FQGTGA. CDR3 nucleotide sequence: TGTGCCAGCAGCCCCACCGGGGGGACCCAATACGAGCAGTACTTC. Encoded protein: CASSPTGGTQYEQYF.

The genes are TRBV19 and TRBJ2-6, with D tentatively TRBD2 (5 bases). Germline values: CDR1 LNHDA, CDR2 SQIVND (reference sequence). This CDR3 is built from 15 residues. Between the trimmed V and J ends, which lost 7 bases and 0 bases, there was a span of 10 bases. The CDR3 here is CASTFSGSGANVLTF. The DNA of the CDR3 is TGTGCCAGTACCTTCAGCGGCTCTGGGGCCAACGTCCTGACTTTC.

The chain links TRBV6-5 to TRBJ2-3; D may be TRBD1 (6 bases). The germline V and J ends were trimmed by 7 bases and 5 bases, with 16 bases remaining between them. The germline V gene encodes CDR1 MNHEY and CDR2 SVGAGI. The CDR3 contains 14 residues. The CDR3 is CASTTTRGEDTQYF. The CDR3 coding sequence is TGTGCCAGCACAACCACCAGGGGTGAAGATACGCAGTATTTT.

J is TRBJ1-1 and V is TRBV4-1; D is undetermined. This CDR3 comprises 15 residues. V was cut by 0 bases and J by 1 base, with 9 bases left in between. Germline V CDR1 and CDR2: MGHRA, YSYEKL. CDR3: CASSQDLRGNTEAFF. CDR3 sequence (DNA): TGCGCCAGCAGCCAAGATCTACGGGGGAACACTGAAGCTTTCTTT.

The J gene is TRBJ2-6, the V gene TRBV28; D remains unclear. Trimming removed 8 bases from V and 0 bases from J, with 14 bases in between. Germline-derived CDR1 and CDR2 are MDHEN and SYDVKM. There are 16 residues in the CDR3. For the CDR3, the DNA is TGTGCCAGCGGCTTACCAAGTCGCTCTGGGGCCAACGTCCTGACTTTC. This encodes CASGLPSRSGANVLTF.

The chain employs TRBV5-5 and TRBJ2-3, with D tentatively TRBD1 (5 bases). V lost 1 base and J 1 base, leaving 16 bases between the germline ends. The CDR3 loop spans 17 amino acids. The germline V gene has CDR1 SGHKS and CDR2 YYEKEE (reference sequence). CDR3 sequence (DNA): TGTGCCAGCAGCTTGTATTCGGTGCAGGGCGGCACAGATACGCAGTATTTT. This codes for CASSLYSVQGGTDTQYF.

The rearrangement links TRBV29-1 to TRBJ2-7, with TRBD2 as a possible D gene (6 bases). V was trimmed by 4 bases and J by 5 bases, leaving 15 bases between them. The CDR3 is made up of 13 amino acids. Germline V gives CDR1 SQVTM, CDR2 ANQGSEA. The DNA for the CDR3 is TGCAGCGTTGCCGGGACTTTGGGCCACGAGCAGTACTTC. Amino acid sequence: CSVAGTLGHEQYF.

This sequence joins TRBV9 and TRBJ1-1, with 8 bases matching TRBD1. The CDR3 extends over 15 amino acids. Germline trimming cut 6 bases from V and 0 bases from J; bases unmatched to any gene: 7. Per germline, CDR1 SGDLS and CDR2 YYNGEE. The CDR3 loop reads CASTRTGGLNTEAFF. Here the CDR3 DNA reads TGTGCCAGCACCCGAACAGGGGGTTTGAACACTGAAGCTTTCTTT.

This chain uses TRBV25-1 with TRBJ1-2; TRBD1 matches at 7 bases. The CDR3 is 14 amino acids. Germline values: CDR1 MGHDK, CDR2 SYGVNS. V shed 11 bases and J 3 bases; nucleotides not matched to a gene: 12. CDR3 coding DNA: TGTGCCTCACAGGGACGGGACAGCGACTATGGCTACACCTTC. Amino acid sequence: CASQGRDSDYGYTF.

This chain links TRBV19 with TRBJ1-4; tentative D call: TRBD1 (5 bases). CDR3 size: 14 residues. Trimming shortened V by 5 bases and J by 3 bases, and 10 bases separated the two germline ends. From germline, CDR1 is LNHDA and CDR2 SQIVND (reference sequence). CDR3 amino acids: CASSPTASNEKLFF. CDR3 in DNA: TGTGCCAGTAGTCCGACAGCCTCTAATGAAAAACTGTTTTTT.

The rearrangement links TRBV30 to TRBJ2-2; D may be TRBD1 (6 bases). Per germline, CDR1 GTSNPN and CDR2 SVGIG (reference sequence). Deletions cut 2 bases from V and 6 bases from J, with 19 bases between. The CDR3 consists of 16 residues. The CDR3: CAWSPTGLGLPGELFF. CDR3 DNA sequence: TGTGCCTGGAGTCCCACAGGGTTGGGGCTGCCCGGGGAGCTGTTTTTT.

The genes are TRBV28 and TRBJ2-1, with TRBD1 as a possible D gene (7 bases). Trimming stripped 5 bases from V and 4 bases from J, with 15 bases between. CDR3 size: 15 residues. Germline values: CDR1 MDHEN, CDR2 SYDVKM. CDR3 nucleotide sequence: TGTGCCAGCAGTCCGGGGGACAGTAATTACAATGAGCAGTTCTTC. It is translated as CASSPGDSNYNEQFF.

The chain recombines TRBV7-9 with TRBJ2-5; the match to TRBD1 covers 10 bases. CDR3 length equals 15 residues. Unmatched junction bases numbered 8, after V lost 5 bases and J lost 5 bases. The germline V gene encodes CDR1 SEHNR and CDR2 FQNEAQ (reference sequence). The CDR3 region has the DNA TGTGCCAGCAGCCCACAGACAGGGGGCTGGGAGACCCAGTACTTC. This translates into CASSPQTGGWETQYF.

The J gene is TRBJ2-2, the V gene TRBV4-1; D is possibly TRBD1 (6 bases). The CDR3 has 14 residues. Germline CDR1 is MGHRA and CDR2 is YSYEKL. V dropped 2 bases and J dropped 4 bases, with 8 bases sitting between them. The CDR3 loop reads CASSQKGGTGELFF. CDR3 sequence (DNA): TGCGCCAGCAGCCAAAAAGGGGGCACCGGGGAGCTGTTTTTT.

The chain is built from TRBV27 and TRBJ2-7, with D tentatively TRBD1 (5 bases). V gave up 2 bases and J gave up 6 bases, with 11 bases separating them. The length of the CDR3 is 13 residues. Germline assignment: CDR1 MNHEY and CDR2 SMNVEV (reference sequence). The CDR3 loop reads CASSLAQGSEQYF. The DNA of the CDR3 is TGTGCCAGCAGTTTAGCCCAGGGAAGCGAGCAGTACTTC.

V and J are TRBV6-5 and TRBJ1-1; 7 bases agree with TRBD1. This CDR3 spans 12 amino acids. CDR1 is MNHEY, CDR2 SVGAGI, per germline. The V segment lost 6 bases and the J segment 7 bases; nucleotides outside the gene matches: 5. The CDR3, as DNA: TGTGCCAGCAGCCGGACAGGCTTTGAAGCTTTCTTT. It yields the protein CASSRTGFEAFF.

This sequence joins TRBV6-5 and TRBJ1-1; D possibly corresponds to TRBD1 (5 bases). CDR3 size: 14 residues. Looked up from germline, CDR1 is MNHEY and CDR2 is SVGAGI. V was trimmed by 6 bases and J by 7 bases, leaving 18 bases between them. The CDR3 loop reads CASSRIQDRGEAFF. Written as DNA, the CDR3 is TGTGCCAGCAGCCGAATTCAGGATAGGGGTGAAGCTTTCTTT.

V usage is TRBV18 and J usage is TRBJ1-4; TRBD1 might be the D (6 bases). This CDR3 has 15 amino acids. Germline V CDR1 and CDR2: KGHSH, LQKENI. The V gene lost 0 bases and the J gene lost 4 bases, with 9 bases spanning the gap. The CDR3 sequence: CASSPPSQGNEKLFF. The CDR3 nucleotides read TGTGCCAGCTCACCACCGTCACAGGGTAATGAAAAACTGTTTTTT.